This T cell receptor (beta chain) is drawn from a study of radiotherapy plus CTLA-4 blockade in lung cancer. Study-wide context: Of the patients, about 20% showed objective responses and 31% attained disease control. General study results and limits: Peripheral blood showed expansion of tumor-derived TCR clones after radiotherapy and ipilimumab. The best prediction of response reportedly came from early blood T cell clone dynamics, with interferon-beta.

Unmatched junction bases numbered 8, after V lost 0 bases and J lost 4 bases. The germline gives CDR1 SGHNT, CDR2 YYREEE (reference sequence). The CDR3 covers 18 residues. A word on this clone: What it binds is unknown.

Sequenced by immunoSEQ multiplex PCR; TCRdb stores in-frame clones only, minus some. This table holds 100,000 or so clones, about four fifths found once. Here the sequenced sample was peripheral blood, taken from a patient treated with radiotherapy plus ipilimumab. The sequence was collected from a human donor with non-small cell lung cancer that progressed on radiotherapy plus ipilimumab. V usage is TRBV5-4 and J usage is TRBJ1-6, with 9 bases lining up with TRBD1. CDR3 residues: CASSLGFGTGRYNSPLHF. CDR3 nucleotide sequence: TGTGCCAGCAGCTTGGGGTTCGGGACAGGGCGATATAATTCACCCCTCCACTTT.